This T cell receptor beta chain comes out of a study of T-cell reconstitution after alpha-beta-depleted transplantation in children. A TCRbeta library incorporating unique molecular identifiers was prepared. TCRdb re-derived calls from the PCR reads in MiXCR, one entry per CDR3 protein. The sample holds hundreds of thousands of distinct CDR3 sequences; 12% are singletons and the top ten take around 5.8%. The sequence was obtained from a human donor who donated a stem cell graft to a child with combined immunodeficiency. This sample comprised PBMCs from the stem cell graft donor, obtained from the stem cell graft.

CDR3 residues: CSAEGGRGTSTDTQYF. DNA for the CDR3: TGCAGTGCTGAGGGGGGACGCGGGACTAGCACAGATACGCAGTATTTT. The chain has TRBV20-1 and TRBJ2-3; either TRBD1 or TRBD2 may supply D (6 bases each). This CDR3 spans 16 amino acids. V lost 5 bases and J lost 0, with 18 bases in between. CDR1 is DFQATT and CDR2 is SNEGSKA in the germline V gene (reference sequence).